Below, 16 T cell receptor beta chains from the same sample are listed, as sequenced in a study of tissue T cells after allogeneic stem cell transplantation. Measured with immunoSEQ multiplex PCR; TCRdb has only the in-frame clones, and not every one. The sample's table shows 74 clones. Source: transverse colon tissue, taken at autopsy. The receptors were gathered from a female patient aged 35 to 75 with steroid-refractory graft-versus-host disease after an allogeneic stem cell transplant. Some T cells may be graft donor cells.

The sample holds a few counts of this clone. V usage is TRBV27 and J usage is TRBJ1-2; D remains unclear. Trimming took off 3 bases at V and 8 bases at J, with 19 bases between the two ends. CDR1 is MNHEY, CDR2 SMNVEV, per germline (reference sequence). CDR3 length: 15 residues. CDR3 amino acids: CASSLGPGRAEGYTF. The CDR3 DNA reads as TGTGCCAGCAGTTTGGGCCCGGGGAGGGCTGAAGGCTACACCTTC.

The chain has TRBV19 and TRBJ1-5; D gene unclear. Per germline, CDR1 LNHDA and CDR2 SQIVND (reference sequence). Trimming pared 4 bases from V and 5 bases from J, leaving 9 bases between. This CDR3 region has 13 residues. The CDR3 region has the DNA TGTGCCAGTAGTAGCAGGCCGCATCAGCCCCAGCATTTT. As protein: CASSSRPHQPQHF.

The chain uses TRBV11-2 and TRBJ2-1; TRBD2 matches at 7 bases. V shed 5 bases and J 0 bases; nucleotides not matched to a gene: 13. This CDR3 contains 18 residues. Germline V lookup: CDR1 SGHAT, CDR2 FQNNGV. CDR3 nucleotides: TGTGCCAGCAGCAACTCCCCTAGCGGAAAGAGCTCCTACAATGAGCAGTTCTTC. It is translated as CASSNSPSGKSSYNEQFF.

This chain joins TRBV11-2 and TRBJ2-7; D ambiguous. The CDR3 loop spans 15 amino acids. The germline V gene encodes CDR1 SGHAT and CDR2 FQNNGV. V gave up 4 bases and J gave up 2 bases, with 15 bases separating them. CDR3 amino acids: CASSSLRRLAYEQYF. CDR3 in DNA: TGTGCCAGCAGCTCCCTCAGGCGCTTAGCCTACGAGCAGTACTTC.

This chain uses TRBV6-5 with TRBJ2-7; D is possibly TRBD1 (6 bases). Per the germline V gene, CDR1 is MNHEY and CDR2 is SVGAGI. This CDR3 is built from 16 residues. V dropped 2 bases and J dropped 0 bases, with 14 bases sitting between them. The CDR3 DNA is TGTGCCAGCAGTTACAGAACAGGGCGTAGCTCCTACGAGCAGTACTTC. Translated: CASSYRTGRSSYEQYF.

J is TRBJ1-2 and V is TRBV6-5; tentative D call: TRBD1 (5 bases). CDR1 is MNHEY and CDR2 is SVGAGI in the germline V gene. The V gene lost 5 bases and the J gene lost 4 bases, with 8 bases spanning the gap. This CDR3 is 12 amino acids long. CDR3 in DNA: TGTGCCAGCAGTCCAGGGCCCTATGGCTACACCTTC. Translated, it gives CASSPGPYGYTF.

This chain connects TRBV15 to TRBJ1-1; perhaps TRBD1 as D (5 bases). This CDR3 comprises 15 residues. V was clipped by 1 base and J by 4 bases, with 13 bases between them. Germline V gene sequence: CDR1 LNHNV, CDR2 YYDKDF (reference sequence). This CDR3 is CATSRGAPRGTEAFF. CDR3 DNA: TGTGCCACCAGCAGAGGGGCCCCAAGGGGCACTGAAGCTTTCTTT. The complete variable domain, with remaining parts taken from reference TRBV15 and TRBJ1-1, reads DAMVIQNPRYQVTQFGKPVTLSCSQTLNHNVMYWYQQKSSQAPKLLFHYYDKDFNNEADTPDNFQSRRPNTSFCFLDIRSPGLGDTAMYLCATSRGAPRGTEAFFGQGTRLTVV.

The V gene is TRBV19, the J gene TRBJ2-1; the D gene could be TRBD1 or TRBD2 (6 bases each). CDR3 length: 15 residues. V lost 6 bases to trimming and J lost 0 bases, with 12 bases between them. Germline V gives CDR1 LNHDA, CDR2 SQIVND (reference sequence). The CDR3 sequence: CASSGGLSSYNEQFF. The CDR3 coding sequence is TGTGCCAGTAGCGGGGGCCTGAGCTCCTACAATGAGCAGTTCTTC.

Here the CDR3 reads CASSPLGRGETQYF. The CDR3 region has the DNA TGTGCCAGCAGCCCCCTGGGCAGGGGAGAGACCCAGTACTTC. V and J are TRBV7-2 and TRBJ2-5, with D perhaps matching TRBD1 (6 bases). The CDR3 totals 14 residues. V gave up 5 bases and J gave up 4 bases, with 14 bases separating them. Germline V CDR1 and CDR2: SGHTA, FQGNSA.

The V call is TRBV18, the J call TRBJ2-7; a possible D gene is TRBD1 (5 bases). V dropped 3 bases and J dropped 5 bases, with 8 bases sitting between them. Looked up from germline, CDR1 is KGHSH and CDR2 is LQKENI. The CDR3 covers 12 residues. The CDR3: CASSPVRDEQYF. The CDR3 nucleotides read TGTGCCAGCTCACCCGTCAGGGACGAGCAGTACTTC.

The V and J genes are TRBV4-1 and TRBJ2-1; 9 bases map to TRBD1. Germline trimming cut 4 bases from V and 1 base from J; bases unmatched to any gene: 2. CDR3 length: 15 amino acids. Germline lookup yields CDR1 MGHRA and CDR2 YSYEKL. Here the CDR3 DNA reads TGCGCCAGCAGCCTGACAGGGGGTTCCTACAATGAGCAGTTCTTC. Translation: CASSLTGGSYNEQFF.

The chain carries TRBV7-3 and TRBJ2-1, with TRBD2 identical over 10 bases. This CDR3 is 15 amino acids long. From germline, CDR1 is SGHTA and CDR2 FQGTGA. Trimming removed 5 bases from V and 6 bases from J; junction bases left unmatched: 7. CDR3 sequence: CASSPGLAATNEQFF. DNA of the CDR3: TGTGCCAGCAGCCCTGGACTAGCGGCAACCAATGAGCAGTTCTTC.

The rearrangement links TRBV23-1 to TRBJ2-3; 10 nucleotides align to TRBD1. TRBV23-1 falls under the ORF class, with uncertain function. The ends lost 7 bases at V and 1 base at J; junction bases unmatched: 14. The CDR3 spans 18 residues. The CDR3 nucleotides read TGCGCCAGCATTAACCCTAATAGTGGGACAGGGGGCACAGATACGCAGTATTTT. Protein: CASINPNSGTGGTDTQYF.

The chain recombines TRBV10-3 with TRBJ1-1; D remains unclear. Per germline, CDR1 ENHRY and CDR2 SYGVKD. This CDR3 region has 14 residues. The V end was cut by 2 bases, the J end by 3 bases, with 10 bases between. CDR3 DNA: TGTGCCATCAGTGAGATAGGTCCGGACACTGAAGCTTTCTTT. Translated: CAISEIGPDTEAFF.

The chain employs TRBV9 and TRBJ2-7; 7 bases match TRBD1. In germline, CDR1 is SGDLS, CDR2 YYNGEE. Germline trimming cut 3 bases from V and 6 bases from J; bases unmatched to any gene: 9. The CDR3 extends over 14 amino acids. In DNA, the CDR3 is TGTGCCAGCAGCGCCGGGACAGAGACGATCGAGCAGTACTTC. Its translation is CASSAGTETIEQYF.

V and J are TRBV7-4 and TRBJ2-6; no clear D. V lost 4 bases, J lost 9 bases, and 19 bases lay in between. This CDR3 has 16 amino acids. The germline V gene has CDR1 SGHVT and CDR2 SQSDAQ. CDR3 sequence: CASSCPLTKSGNVLTF. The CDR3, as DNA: TGTGCCAGCAGCTGCCCGCTCACAAAGTCGGGCAACGTCCTGACTTTC.